This T cell receptor beta chain was found in a study of immune cell composition in non-small cell lung cancer. The method was immunoSEQ multiplex PCR; TCRdb's version includes in-frame clones alone and lacks a portion of them. This sample has about 6,600 clones; around 67% occur once, and the top ten carry approximately 11%. Normal lung sampling was at least 3 cm from the tumour, as distant as possible. The CDR3 length is 15 residues. V trimming: 2 bases; J trimming: 7 bases; junction bases outside the gene matches: 4. Germline V CDR1 and CDR2: MNHEY, SVGAGI. Source material: non-adjacent lung tissue. This receptor was identified in a human donor with non-small cell lung cancer. The chain has TRBV6-5 and TRBJ2-2, with TRBD2 matching over 10 bases. For the CDR3, the DNA is TGTGCCAGCAGTTACACTAGCGGGGCAGGCGGGGAGCTGTTTTTT. It translates to CASSYTSGAGGELFF.